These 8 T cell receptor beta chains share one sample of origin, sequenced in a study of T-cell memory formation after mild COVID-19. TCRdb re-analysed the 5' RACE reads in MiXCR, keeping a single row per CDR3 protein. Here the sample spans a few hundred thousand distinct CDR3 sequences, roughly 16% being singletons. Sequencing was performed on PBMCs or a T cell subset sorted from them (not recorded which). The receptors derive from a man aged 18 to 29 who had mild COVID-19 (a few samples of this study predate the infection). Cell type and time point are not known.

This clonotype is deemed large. CDR3 coding DNA: TGTGCCAGCAGCTTATACCGGGACTCCCCCAGGCCCCAGCATTTT. Translating gives CASSLYRDSPRPQHF. The chain employs TRBV5-5 and TRBJ1-5; tentatively, D is TRBD1 (5 bases). The V gene lost 2 bases and the J gene lost 9 bases, with 18 bases spanning the gap. Germline V gene sequence: CDR1 SGHKS, CDR2 YYEKEE (reference sequence). The CDR3 is made up of 15 amino acids.

CDR3 nucleotides: TGCAGTGCTTTAACAGGGACCGGGGAGCTGTTTTTT. Translated, it gives CSALTGTGELFF. The V gene is TRBV20-1, the J gene TRBJ2-2; D may be TRBD1 (6 bases). Germline-derived CDR1 and CDR2 are DFQATT and SNEGSKA (reference sequence). The CDR3 is 12 residues long. V lost 5 bases and J 5 bases, leaving 9 bases between the germline ends.

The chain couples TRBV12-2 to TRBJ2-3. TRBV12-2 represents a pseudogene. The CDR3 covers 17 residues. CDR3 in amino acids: CASRSLDRGSCTDTQYF. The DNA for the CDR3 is TGTGCAAGTCGCTCGCTCGACAGGGGATCTTGCACAGATACGCAGTATTTT.

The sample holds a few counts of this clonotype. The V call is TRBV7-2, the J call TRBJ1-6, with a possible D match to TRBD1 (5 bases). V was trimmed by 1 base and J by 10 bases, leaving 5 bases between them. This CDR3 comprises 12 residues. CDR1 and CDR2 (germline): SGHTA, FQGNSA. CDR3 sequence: CASSLDRSPLHF. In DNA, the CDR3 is TGTGCCAGCAGCTTAGACAGGTCACCCCTCCACTTT.

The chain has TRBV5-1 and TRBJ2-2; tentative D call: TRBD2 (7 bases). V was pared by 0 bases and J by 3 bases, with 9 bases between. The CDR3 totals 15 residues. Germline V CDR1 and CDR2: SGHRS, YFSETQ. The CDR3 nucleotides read TGCGCCAGCAGCTTGGCGGGGGGCTACACCGGGGAGCTGTTTTTT. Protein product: CASSLAGGYTGELFF.

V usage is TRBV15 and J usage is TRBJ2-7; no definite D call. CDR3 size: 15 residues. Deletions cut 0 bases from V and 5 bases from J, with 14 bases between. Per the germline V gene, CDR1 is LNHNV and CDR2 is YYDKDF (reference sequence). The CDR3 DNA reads TGTGCCACCAGCAGAGATATGGGCACCCTAAACGAGCAGTACGTC. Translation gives CATSRDMGTLNEQYV.

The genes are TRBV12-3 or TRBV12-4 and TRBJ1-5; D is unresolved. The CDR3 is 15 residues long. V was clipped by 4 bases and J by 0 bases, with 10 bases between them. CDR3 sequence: CASSWSAYSNQPQHF. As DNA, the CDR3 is TGTGCCAGCAGTTGGAGTGCGTATAGCAATCAGCCCCAGCATTTT.

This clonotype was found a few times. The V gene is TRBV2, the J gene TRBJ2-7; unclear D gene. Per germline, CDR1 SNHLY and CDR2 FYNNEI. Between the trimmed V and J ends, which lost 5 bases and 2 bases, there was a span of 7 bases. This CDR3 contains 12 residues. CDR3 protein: CASSPRAYEQYV. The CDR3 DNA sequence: TGTGCCAGCAGTCCAAGGGCCTACGAGCAGTACGTC.